This T cell receptor (beta chain) appears in the sequencing data of a study of shared clonotypes between healthy human individuals. Study observations and caveats: Even with large depth, rarefaction showed that sorted-subset sequencing was incomplete. Clonotypes shared by all four sorted-subset donors had higher generation probabilities than non-shared clonotypes.

This clone came up once. The antigen is undetermined. Deep-level assay runs were performed. It was about 180 ng DNA, 28,000 or so T cell genomes, that sorted-subset replicate PCRs used. Generated by immunoSEQ multiplex PCR, the TCRdb table keeps only in-frame clones and is missing some. Here the sample spans 1.6 million or so clones, roughly 96% being singletons. Source material: naive CD4+ T cells sorted from blood. As for subset: CD45RA+ positively selected. The receptor was isolated from a man aged 30-40 years in good health.

Here the CDR3 reads CASRRGPNTEAFF. The CDR3 DNA follows: TGTGCCAGCAGGCGGGGGCCGAACACTGAAGCTTTCTTT. V usage is TRBV5-8 and J usage is TRBJ1-1; D might be TRBD1 (6 bases). The V gene's germline CDR1 is SGHTS and CDR2 YDEGEE. The V gene lost 5 bases and the J gene lost 1 base, with 9 bases spanning the gap. The CDR3 totals 13 residues.